The 29 T cell receptor beta chains below come from one sample, sequenced in a study of blood T cell repertoires in COVID-19. Method: immunoSEQ multiplex PCR; TCRdb's copy keeps in-frame clones and lacks some. The sample has roughly 200,000 clones, around 84% seen once. The sample comprised peripheral blood. These receptors came from a man in his forties with active or convalescent COVID-19.

The chain carries TRBV23-1 and TRBJ2-7; TRBD1 aligns across 8 bases. TRBV23-1 is sorted into the ORF group, with uncertain function. CDR3 length: 14 amino acids. J was trimmed by 5 bases and V by 3 bases; bases with no gene match: 6. The CDR3 coding sequence is TGCGCCAGCAGTCATTTCAGGGGGCACCACGAGCAGTACTTC. Its protein product is CASSHFRGHHEQYF.

The chain is built from TRBV10-3 and TRBJ2-3; D gene unclear. The germline CDR1 and CDR2 sequences are ENHRY and SYGVKD. The CDR3 extends over 13 amino acids. Trimming shortened V by 7 bases and J by 2 bases, and 10 bases separated the two germline ends. The CDR3 DNA reads TGTGCCATCAATCGACTTTTCACAGATACGCAGTATTTT. Translation: CAINRLFTDTQYF.

This chain uses TRBV5-1 with TRBJ2-1; D is ambiguous. The V gene's germline CDR1 is SGHRS and CDR2 YFSETQ. The V and J ends lost 4 bases and 8 bases respectively, with 13 bases between them. The CDR3 runs to 13 residues. For the CDR3, the DNA is TGCGCCAGCAGCCTAAACTTAGAAGATGAGCAGTTCTTC. Residues: CASSLNLEDEQFF.

This chain joins TRBV30 and TRBJ1-5; 9 nucleotides line up with TRBD1. The CDR3 has 16 residues. Per the germline V gene, CDR1 is GTSNPN and CDR2 is SVGIG (reference sequence). With 0 bases clipped from V and 0 bases from J, the junction kept 3 bases outside the gene matches. CDR3 protein: CAWSVGQGYSNQPQHF. The CDR3, as DNA: TGTGCCTGGAGTGTGGGACAGGGATATAGCAATCAGCCCCAGCATTTT.

The chain recombines TRBV6-5 with TRBJ2-3, with 11 bases fitting TRBD2. Germline CDR1 MNHEY, CDR2 SVGAGI. There are 15 residues in the CDR3. V lost 0 bases and J lost 5; bases outside the gene matches: 1. The CDR3 sequence is CASSYSSGGGDTQYF. In DNA, the CDR3 is TGTGCCAGCAGTTACTCTAGCGGGGGGGGAGATACGCAGTATTTT.

The rearrangement links TRBV9 to TRBJ1-1; maybe TRBD1 (5 bases). The CDR3 has 14 amino acids. Germline assignment: CDR1 SGDLS and CDR2 YYNGEE. The germline V and J ends were trimmed by 0 bases and 5 bases, with 11 bases remaining between them. CDR3 bases: TGTGCCAGCAGCGTAGGGGGGGAGAGAACTGAAGCTTTCTTT. This translates into CASSVGGERTEAFF.

The chain is built from TRBV2 and TRBJ2-1, with 13 bases identical to TRBD2. The V and J ends lost 6 bases and 10 bases, in that order; junction bases with no gene match: 6. The CDR3 covers 14 residues. Germline V CDR1 and CDR2: SNHLY, FYNNEI. The DNA of the CDR3 is TGTGCCAGCAGGGGGACTAGCGGGGTTGGGGAGCAGTTCTTC. This encodes CASRGTSGVGEQFF.

This rearrangement joins TRBV19 to TRBJ1-2, with 7 bases lining up with TRBD1. The CDR3 has 15 amino acids. V shed 2 bases and J 2 bases; nucleotides not matched to a gene: 5. CDR1 is LNHDA, CDR2 SQIVND, per germline (reference sequence). The CDR3 bases are TGTGCCAGTAGTATATCCCCGACAGGGAACTATGGCTACACCTTC. This gives the protein CASSISPTGNYGYTF.

This chain connects TRBV9 to TRBJ1-3; perhaps TRBD1 as D (6 bases). Trimming cost V 4 bases and J 0 bases, with 11 bases left between them. In germline, CDR1 is SGDLS, CDR2 YYNGEE. There are 15 residues in the CDR3. The chain's CDR3 is CASSPATGSGNTIYF. The CDR3 DNA is TGTGCCAGCAGCCCGGCGACAGGCTCTGGAAACACCATATATTTT.

The genes are TRBV28 and TRBJ1-6; D remains unclear. The CDR3 sequence is 14 residues long. The V gene's germline CDR1 is MDHEN and CDR2 SYDVKM. The V end lost 6 bases, the J end lost 6 bases, and 12 bases lay between the germline ends. For the CDR3, the DNA is TGTGCCAGCAGGGCGGGCAGCGTTAATTCACCCCTCCACTTT. Protein product: CASRAGSVNSPLHF. Together with reference TRBV28 and TRBJ1-6, the CDR3 gives the full variable domain: DVKVTQSSRYLVKRTGEKVFLECVQDMDHENMFWYRQDPGLGLRLIYFSYDVKMKEKGDIPEGYSVSREKKERFSLILESASTNQTSMYLCASRAGSVNSPLHFGNGTRLTVT.

The V and J genes are TRBV5-4 and TRBJ1-1, with TRBD1 matching over 10 bases. J was trimmed by 4 bases and V by 4 bases; bases with no gene match: 7. CDR1 is SGHNT, CDR2 YYREEE, per germline (reference sequence). This CDR3 spans 15 amino acids. The CDR3: CASSPGQGLRTEAFF. CDR3 coding DNA: TGTGCCAGCAGCCCGGGACAGGGGTTGCGCACTGAAGCTTTCTTT.

This clone occurred a few times. This chain links TRBV3-1 (or the pseudogene TRBV3-2) with TRBJ1-1, with D possibly being TRBD1 (5 bases). The V end lost 4 bases, the J end lost 6 bases, and 9 bases lay between the germline ends. Per the germline V gene, CDR1 is LGHDT and CDR2 is YNNKEL (reference sequence). The CDR3 covers 12 residues. Written as DNA, the CDR3 is TGTGCCAGCAGCCTGTCCAGGGCTGAAGCTTTCTTT. It specifies CASSLSRAEAFF.

The chain links TRBV11-2 to TRBJ2-4, with D hard to call. Germline V gene sequence: CDR1 SGHAT, CDR2 FQNNGV. V lost 1 base to trimming and J lost 7 bases, with 14 bases between them. The CDR3 has 15 amino acids. The CDR3 DNA reads as TGTGCCAGCAGCTTAGTCCCGGGTGGGTCGAACATTCAGTACTTC. Residues: CASSLVPGGSNIQYF.

The chain joins TRBV5-4 to TRBJ1-1; tentative D call: TRBD1 (5 bases). Trimming took 0 bases from V and 5 from J, leaving 17 bases between them. CDR3 length equals 16 residues. Germline V gene lookup returns CDR1 SGHNT and CDR2 YYREEE (reference sequence). Here the CDR3 reads CASSLEGLTLTTEAFF. The DNA of the CDR3 is TGTGCCAGCAGCTTGGAGGGACTTACGTTGACTACTGAAGCTTTCTTT.

The rearrangement links TRBV10-1 to TRBJ1-4; 10 bases align to TRBD1. The germline V gene has CDR1 WNHNN and CDR2 SYGVQD (reference sequence). V lost 6 bases and J lost 7; bases outside the gene matches: 5. CDR3 length equals 14 residues. In DNA, the CDR3 is TGCGCCAGCAGCGGGACAGGGGATGGTGAAAAACTGTTTTTT. Translating it yields CASSGTGDGEKLFF.

V usage is TRBV4-1 and J usage is TRBJ2-2; D uncertain. The length of the CDR3 is 12 residues. Looked up from germline, CDR1 is MGHRA and CDR2 is YSYEKL. The V and J ends lost 4 bases and 6 bases respectively, with 6 bases between them. CDR3: CASSLSSGELFF. Here the CDR3 DNA reads TGCGCCAGCAGCCTAAGCTCCGGGGAGCTGTTTTTT.

The chain uses TRBV4-1 and TRBJ2-5, with TRBD2 identical over 9 bases. Germline values: CDR1 MGHRA, CDR2 YSYEKL. The CDR3 runs to 15 residues. Unmatched junction bases numbered 8, after V lost 2 bases and J lost 7 bases. CDR3: CASSQTLAGMSTQYF. Written as DNA, the CDR3 is TGCGCCAGCAGCCAAACACTAGCGGGTATGTCGACCCAGTACTTC.

The CDR3 region has the DNA TGTGCCTGGACTTACCTTTCGGGGGTCTATGGCTACACCTTC. It codes for CAWTYLSGVYGYTF. The J gene is TRBJ1-2, the V gene TRBV30; weak D call: TRBD1 (5 bases). The CDR3 sequence is 14 residues long. V shed 4 bases and J shed 4 bases, with 16 bases lying between them. Germline CDR1 is GTSNPN and CDR2 is SVGIG (reference sequence).

The V gene is TRBV30, the J gene TRBJ1-1; TRBD1 agrees at 8 bases. From germline, CDR1 is GTSNPN and CDR2 SVGIG (reference sequence). With 3 bases clipped from V and 5 bases from J, the junction kept 5 bases outside the gene matches. The CDR3 extends over 13 amino acids. This CDR3 reads CAWRGQGGTEAFF. The CDR3 nucleotides are TGTGCCTGGAGAGGACAGGGTGGGACTGAAGCTTTCTTT.

As for this clone: Other DNA variants within this sample encode the same CDR3. V and J are TRBV28 and TRBJ1-5, with a possible D match to TRBD1 (6 bases). Looked up from germline, CDR1 is MDHEN and CDR2 is SYDVKM. The CDR3 is 12 residues long. V lost 2 bases and J 7 bases, leaving 6 bases between the germline ends. CDR3 nucleotide sequence: TGTGCCAGCAGTTTAGGGGGCCAGCCCCAGCATTTT. Its translation: CASSLGGQPQHF.

The V call is TRBV28, the J call TRBJ1-6, with D possibly TRBD1 on 5 matching bases. V was clipped by 6 bases and J by 6 bases, with 12 bases between them. Germline V CDR1 and CDR2: MDHEN, SYDVKM. The length of the CDR3 is 14 residues. This CDR3 reads CASSPTVPNSPLHF. DNA of the CDR3: TGTGCCAGCAGCCCGACAGTCCCTAATTCACCCCTCCACTTT.

This chain links TRBV7-9 with TRBJ2-1; TRBD2 is a possible D gene (6 bases). V was shortened by 2 bases and J by 2 bases, with 10 bases between the two germline ends. The CDR3 runs to 15 residues. Germline CDR1 reads SEHNR; CDR2 reads FQNEAQ (reference sequence). The CDR3, as DNA: TGTGCCAGCAGCTTACCCCGCGGGGCCTACAATGAGCAGTTCTTC. It yields the protein CASSLPRGAYNEQFF.

The CDR3 DNA follows: TGCGCCAGCAGCCGGAACGTAATTGGACAGGGGAGCAACAATGAGCAGTTCTTC. Translating gives CASSRNVIGQGSNNEQFF. The gene calls are TRBV5-1 and TRBJ2-1, with 9 nucleotides matching TRBD1. The CDR3 loop spans 18 amino acids. V dropped 4 bases and J dropped 5; count of bases not matched to a gene: 16. CDR1 is SGHRS, CDR2 YFSETQ, per germline. The variable domain in full, completed from reference TRBV5-1 and TRBJ2-1, reads KAGVTQTPRYLIKTRGQQVTLSCSPISGHRSVSWYQQTPGQGLQFLFEYFSETQRNKGNFPGRFSGRQFSNSRSEMNVSTLELGDSALYLCASSRNVIGQGSNNEQFFGPGTRLTVL.

This chain links TRBV5-4 with TRBJ2-3; 7 nucleotides align to TRBD2. From germline, CDR1 is SGHNT and CDR2 YYREEE (reference sequence). The CDR3 loop spans 17 amino acids. Trimming took 3 bases from V and 2 from J; bases not matched to a gene: 12. The CDR3 bases are TGTGCCAGCAGCTCCCCCGTGGTTGCGGGGGACACAGATACGCAGTATTTT. As protein: CASSSPVVAGDTDTQYF.

V is TRBV19 and J is TRBJ1-1; D unresolved. V was pared by 8 bases and J by 0 bases, with 10 bases between. Germline loops: CDR1 LNHDA, CDR2 SQIVND (reference sequence). This CDR3 is built from 13 residues. Written as DNA, the CDR3 is TGTGCCAGTCAAGGGAGGGTGAACACTGAAGCTTTCTTT. It yields the protein CASQGRVNTEAFF. The variable domain in full, completed from reference TRBV19 and TRBJ1-1, reads DGGITQSPKYLFRKEGQNVTLSCEQNLNHDAMYWYRQDPGQGLRLIYYSQIVNDFQKGDIAEGYSVSREKKESFPLTVTSAQKNPTAFYLCASQGRVNTEAFFGQGTRLTVV.

V usage is TRBV19 and J usage is TRBJ2-1; 11 bases map to TRBD2. CDR1 LNHDA and CDR2 SQIVND come from the germline V gene (reference sequence). The V gene end was trimmed by 3 bases and the J gene end by 5 bases; junction bases not matched to a gene: 3. The CDR3 runs 15 residues. The chain's CDR3 is CASSILAGGHNEQFF. CDR3 sequence (DNA): TGTGCCAGTAGTATCCTAGCGGGGGGACACAATGAGCAGTTCTTC.

The chain has TRBV7-9 and TRBJ1-3; unclear D gene. The CDR3 length is 14 residues. Germline lookup yields CDR1 SEHNR and CDR2 FQNEAQ (reference sequence). Trimming cost V 5 bases and J 7 bases, with 15 bases left between them. CDR3 sequence (DNA): TGTGCCAGCAGCCCGAGCGTGTTGGCGAACACCATATATTTT. Protein product: CASSPSVLANTIYF.

The chain carries TRBV28 and TRBJ2-2, with 9 bases aligning to TRBD1. V was clipped by 4 bases and J by 1 base; unmatched bases: 7. The CDR3 length is 17 residues. CDR1 is MDHEN, CDR2 SYDVKM, per germline. CDR3 in DNA: TGTGCCAGCAGTTCTTCCTGGGGACAGGGGAACACCGGGGAGCTGTTTTTT. It specifies CASSSSWGQGNTGELFF.

The chain employs TRBV19 and TRBJ1-1, with D perhaps TRBD1 (6 bases). V lost 8 bases to trimming and J lost 0 bases, with 10 bases between them. The CDR3 spans 13 residues. The germline CDR1 and CDR2 sequences are LNHDA and SQIVND (reference sequence). The CDR3 nucleotides are TGTGCCAGTCGGGACATTATGAACACTGAAGCTTTCTTT. The encoded protein is CASRDIMNTEAFF.